This TCR beta chain was retrieved from a study of T cell repertoires in cytomegalovirus infection (dated by TCRdb to 2018 to 2020). As for the study more broadly: Donor HLA type was relevant to the analysis, as public TCR beta signatures indicated carriage of CMV infection together with the matching HLA type. The paper's findings and limits, for the study overall: The ex vivo response was dominated by HLA-C-restricted CMV-specific TCR beta clonotypes, which also provided the single most frequent clonotype in two of eight donors. In both this cohort and an independent 352-donor cohort, the cumulative frequency of public TCR beta family members distinguished carriers of CMV infection plus the relevant HLA type.

Reads for this sample came from an Illumina HiSeq 1500. TCRdb reran the public reads through fastp at Q25 and MiXCR, keeping productive beta chains. Entries that share a CDR3 protein sequence are merged under the most common genes and DNA. For this sample the table gives around 300,000 distinct CDR3 sequences, of which roughly a quarter were detected only once. The ten largest clones capture around 13% of the sample. The CDR3 covers 18 residues, taking in both the cysteine and the phenylalanine. The DNA shown is the 54-base CDR3, in frame from base 1. Trimming removed 1 base from V and 2 bases from J; the gene matches leave 11 bases unexplained. Looking up the germline V gene (reference sequence) yields CDR1 LNHDA and CDR2 SQIVND. Concerning this clonotype itself: The antigen it recognizes is unknown. Nothing much larger sits one base from this clone, and base qualities are not available.

The source is a human donor in good health (CMV status not recorded). Some clones in this sample may be carry-over from other donors' samples. Recombination connected TRBV19 to TRBJ2-1; TRBD2 agrees with 7 junctional bases. The source material was PBMCs. CDR3 protein: CASSIATLAGSPYNEQFF. Here is the DNA: TGTGCCAGTAGTATAGCCACCTTAGCGGGTTCCCCCTACAATGAGCAGTTCTTC.